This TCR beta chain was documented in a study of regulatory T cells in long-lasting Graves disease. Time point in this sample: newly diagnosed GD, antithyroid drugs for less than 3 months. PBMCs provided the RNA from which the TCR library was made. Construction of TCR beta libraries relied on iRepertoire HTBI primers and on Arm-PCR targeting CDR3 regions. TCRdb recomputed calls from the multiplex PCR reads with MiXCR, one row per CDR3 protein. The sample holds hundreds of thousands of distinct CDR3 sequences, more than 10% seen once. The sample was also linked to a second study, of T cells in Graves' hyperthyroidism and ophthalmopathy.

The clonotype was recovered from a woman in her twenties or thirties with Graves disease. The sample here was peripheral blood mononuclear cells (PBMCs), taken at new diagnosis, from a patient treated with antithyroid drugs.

CDR3 in amino acids: CASSPPGLAGGTPREQYF. CDR3 DNA: TGTGCCAGCTCACCACCGGGACTAGCGGGAGGAACCCCCCGCGAGCAGTACTTC. This chain uses TRBV18 with TRBJ2-7; 15 positions agree with TRBD2. V was pared by 0 bases and J by 6 bases, with 9 bases of the junction left unmatched. This CDR3 has 18 residues. CDR1 and CDR2 from the germline V gene are KGHSH and LQKENI.